What follows are 11 T cell receptor beta chains derived from one specimen sequenced in a study of chemoradiotherapy in HPV16-positive cancers. This table comes from immunoSEQ multiplex PCR, and its TCRdb copy is limited to in-frame clones, with some not included. The table has some 9,600 clones, approximately 70% seen once. Sampling was conducted from a patient who underwent chemoradiotherapy. The receptors derive from a human donor with HPV-associated anogenital cancer.

The rearrangement joins TRBV6-4 to TRBJ2-2; 7 bases align to TRBD1. Germline assignment: CDR1 MRHNA and CDR2 SNTAGT. The CDR3 length is 13 residues. Germline trimming cut 3 bases from V and 5 bases from J; bases unmatched to any gene: 0. CDR3 region: CASSEDRTGELFF. The CDR3 DNA reads TGTGCCAGCAGTGAGGACAGGACCGGGGAGCTGTTTTTT.

The chain uses TRBV19 and TRBJ1-5; 8 nucleotides align to TRBD1. Germline V gene lookup returns CDR1 LNHDA and CDR2 SQIVND (reference sequence). The CDR3 totals 14 residues. The V and J ends lost 5 bases and 7 bases, in that order; junction bases with no gene match: 7. In nucleotides, the CDR3 is TGTGCCAGTAGTGTCAGGGGGCCAGGGCAGCCCCAGCATTTT. Translated: CASSVRGPGQPQHF. Variable domain in full (rest from reference TRBV19 and TRBJ1-5): DGGITQSPKYLFRKEGQNVTLSCEQNLNHDAMYWYRQDPGQGLRLIYYSQIVNDFQKGDIAEGYSVSREKKESFPLTVTSAQKNPTAFYLCASSVRGPGQPQHFGDGTRLSIL.

The V gene is TRBV27, the J gene TRBJ1-2; D gene uncertain. This CDR3 has 13 amino acids. Between the trimmed V and J ends, which lost 7 bases and 4 bases, there was a span of 13 bases. In germline, CDR1 is MNHEY, CDR2 SMNVEV (reference sequence). The DNA for the CDR3 is TGTGCCAGCAAAAGAGGAGGGTCCTATGGCTACACCTTC. Amino acids: CASKRGGSYGYTF.

This clone was seen once. The chain has TRBV5-1 and TRBJ2-5; 11 bases agree with TRBD2. Germline V gene data show CDR1 as SGHRS and CDR2 as YFSETQ. V was pared by 5 bases and J by 5 bases, with 8 bases of the junction left unmatched. This CDR3 comprises 15 residues. CDR3 loop: CASSPTSGVGETQYF. The CDR3 DNA sequence: TGCGCCAGCAGTCCGACTAGCGGGGTTGGGGAGACCCAGTACTTC. The entire variable domain, with the rest obtained from reference TRBV5-1 and TRBJ2-5, is as follows: KAGVTQTPRYLIKTRGQQVTLSCSPISGHRSVSWYQQTPGQGLQFLFEYFSETQRNKGNFPGRFSGRQFSNSRSEMNVSTLELGDSALYLCASSPTSGVGETQYFGPGTRLLVL.

The chain combines TRBV15 with TRBJ2-7; D is ambiguous. The CDR3 has 14 amino acids. Germline V CDR1 and CDR2: LNHNV, YYDKDF (reference sequence). V was shortened by 0 bases and J by 0 bases, with 6 bases between the two germline ends. CDR3 bases: TGTGCCACCAGCAGAGATCCAAACTCCTACGAGCAGTACTTC. This codes for CATSRDPNSYEQYF.

The rearrangement joins TRBV9 to TRBJ2-1, with 16 bases matching TRBD2. Germline V lookup: CDR1 SGDLS, CDR2 YYNGEE. The CDR3 loop spans 17 amino acids. Trimming at V came to 5 bases and at J to 9 bases, leaving 11 bases not matched to a gene. The CDR3 sequence is CASSDWGTSGGAAEQFF. The CDR3 nucleotides are TGTGCCAGCAGTGACTGGGGGACTAGCGGGGGGGCGGCTGAGCAGTTCTTC.

J is TRBJ2-5 and V is TRBV6-5; a possible D gene is TRBD2 (6 bases). The CDR3 length is 13 residues. CDR1 and CDR2 (germline): MNHEY, SVGAGI. Trimming pared 3 bases from V and 7 bases from J, leaving 12 bases between. The CDR3 DNA is TGTGCCAGCAGTTATGCGGCGGGGTGGACCCAGTACTTC. Its translation is CASSYAAGWTQYF.

This clone has a handful of counts. In DNA, the CDR3 is TGCGCCAGCAGCCAAGGCGGGTCGGGGACAGATACGCAGTATTTT. Protein product: CASSQGGSGTDTQYF. The chain uses TRBV4-1 and TRBJ2-3; maybe TRBD2 (5 bases). V gave up 1 base and J gave up 3 bases, with 11 bases separating them. Per the germline V gene, CDR1 is MGHRA and CDR2 is YSYEKL. The length of the CDR3 is 15 residues.

The count of this clone is one. The chain links TRBV6-1 to TRBJ1-5, with D hard to call. This CDR3 comprises 14 residues. V was trimmed by 1 base and J by 5 bases, leaving 9 bases between them. The germline V gene has CDR1 MNHNS and CDR2 SASEGT. In DNA, the CDR3 is TGTGCCAGCAGTGAAGGGCCAGGTTATCAGCCCCAGCATTTT. This encodes CASSEGPGYQPQHF.

This clone was counted a few times. CDR3 region: CASSLDSSGANVLTF. For the CDR3, the DNA is TGTGCCAGCAGTCTCGACAGCTCTGGGGCCAACGTCCTGACTTTC. V is TRBV2 and J is TRBJ2-6, with D perhaps matching TRBD1 (5 bases). The CDR3 consists of 15 residues. Germline V gives CDR1 SNHLY, CDR2 FYNNEI. V shed 5 bases and J shed 0 bases, with 8 bases lying between them.

The V and J genes are TRBV5-1 and TRBJ2-1; perhaps TRBD2 as D (7 bases). This CDR3 is built from 15 residues. Trimming left V 5 bases short and J 6 bases short, with 18 bases between. Germline CDR1 is SGHRS and CDR2 is YFSETQ. The CDR3 is CASSYNSGGLNEQFF. In DNA form, the CDR3 reads TGCGCCAGCAGTTATAATTCCGGGGGGCTCAATGAGCAGTTCTTC.